This T cell receptor (beta chain) comes out of a study of T cell repertoires in aging, cancer and after chemotherapy. CDR1 is MNHEY and CDR2 is SVGAGI in the germline V gene. The trim removed 6 bases at V and 4 bases at J, leaving 6 bases unmatched. The length of the CDR3 is 13 residues. This clonotype has only a few counts. Multiplex touch-down PCR with TRB-A/B primers amplified rearranged V-D-J TRB sequences. TCRdb re-called the multiplex PCR reads with MiXCR, one entry per CDR3 protein. The data contain 5,000 or so distinct CDR3 sequences, about 38% of them seen just once; the ten biggest clones take up over 45%. Peripheral blood genomic DNA, not sorted cells or RNA, was the template.

The TCR originated in a human donor with a blood cancer. Specimen: blood. This chain joins TRBV6-5 and TRBJ2-7, with 7 bases identical to TRBD2. The CDR3 sequence is CASSWGGNYEQYV. The CDR3 coding sequence is TGTGCCAGCAGCTGGGGGGGGAATTACGAGCAGTACGTC.